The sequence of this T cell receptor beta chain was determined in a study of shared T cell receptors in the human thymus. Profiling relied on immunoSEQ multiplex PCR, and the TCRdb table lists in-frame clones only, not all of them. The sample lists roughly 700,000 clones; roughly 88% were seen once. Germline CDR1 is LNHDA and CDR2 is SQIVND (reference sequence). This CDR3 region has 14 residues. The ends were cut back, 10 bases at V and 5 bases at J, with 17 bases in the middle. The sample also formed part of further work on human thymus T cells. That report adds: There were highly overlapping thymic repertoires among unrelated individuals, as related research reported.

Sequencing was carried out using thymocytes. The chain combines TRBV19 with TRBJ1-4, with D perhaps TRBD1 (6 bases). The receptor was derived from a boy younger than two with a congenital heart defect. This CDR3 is CAIAPQGSNEKLFF. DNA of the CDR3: TGTGCCATCGCACCACAGGGCTCGAATGAAAAACTGTTTTTT.